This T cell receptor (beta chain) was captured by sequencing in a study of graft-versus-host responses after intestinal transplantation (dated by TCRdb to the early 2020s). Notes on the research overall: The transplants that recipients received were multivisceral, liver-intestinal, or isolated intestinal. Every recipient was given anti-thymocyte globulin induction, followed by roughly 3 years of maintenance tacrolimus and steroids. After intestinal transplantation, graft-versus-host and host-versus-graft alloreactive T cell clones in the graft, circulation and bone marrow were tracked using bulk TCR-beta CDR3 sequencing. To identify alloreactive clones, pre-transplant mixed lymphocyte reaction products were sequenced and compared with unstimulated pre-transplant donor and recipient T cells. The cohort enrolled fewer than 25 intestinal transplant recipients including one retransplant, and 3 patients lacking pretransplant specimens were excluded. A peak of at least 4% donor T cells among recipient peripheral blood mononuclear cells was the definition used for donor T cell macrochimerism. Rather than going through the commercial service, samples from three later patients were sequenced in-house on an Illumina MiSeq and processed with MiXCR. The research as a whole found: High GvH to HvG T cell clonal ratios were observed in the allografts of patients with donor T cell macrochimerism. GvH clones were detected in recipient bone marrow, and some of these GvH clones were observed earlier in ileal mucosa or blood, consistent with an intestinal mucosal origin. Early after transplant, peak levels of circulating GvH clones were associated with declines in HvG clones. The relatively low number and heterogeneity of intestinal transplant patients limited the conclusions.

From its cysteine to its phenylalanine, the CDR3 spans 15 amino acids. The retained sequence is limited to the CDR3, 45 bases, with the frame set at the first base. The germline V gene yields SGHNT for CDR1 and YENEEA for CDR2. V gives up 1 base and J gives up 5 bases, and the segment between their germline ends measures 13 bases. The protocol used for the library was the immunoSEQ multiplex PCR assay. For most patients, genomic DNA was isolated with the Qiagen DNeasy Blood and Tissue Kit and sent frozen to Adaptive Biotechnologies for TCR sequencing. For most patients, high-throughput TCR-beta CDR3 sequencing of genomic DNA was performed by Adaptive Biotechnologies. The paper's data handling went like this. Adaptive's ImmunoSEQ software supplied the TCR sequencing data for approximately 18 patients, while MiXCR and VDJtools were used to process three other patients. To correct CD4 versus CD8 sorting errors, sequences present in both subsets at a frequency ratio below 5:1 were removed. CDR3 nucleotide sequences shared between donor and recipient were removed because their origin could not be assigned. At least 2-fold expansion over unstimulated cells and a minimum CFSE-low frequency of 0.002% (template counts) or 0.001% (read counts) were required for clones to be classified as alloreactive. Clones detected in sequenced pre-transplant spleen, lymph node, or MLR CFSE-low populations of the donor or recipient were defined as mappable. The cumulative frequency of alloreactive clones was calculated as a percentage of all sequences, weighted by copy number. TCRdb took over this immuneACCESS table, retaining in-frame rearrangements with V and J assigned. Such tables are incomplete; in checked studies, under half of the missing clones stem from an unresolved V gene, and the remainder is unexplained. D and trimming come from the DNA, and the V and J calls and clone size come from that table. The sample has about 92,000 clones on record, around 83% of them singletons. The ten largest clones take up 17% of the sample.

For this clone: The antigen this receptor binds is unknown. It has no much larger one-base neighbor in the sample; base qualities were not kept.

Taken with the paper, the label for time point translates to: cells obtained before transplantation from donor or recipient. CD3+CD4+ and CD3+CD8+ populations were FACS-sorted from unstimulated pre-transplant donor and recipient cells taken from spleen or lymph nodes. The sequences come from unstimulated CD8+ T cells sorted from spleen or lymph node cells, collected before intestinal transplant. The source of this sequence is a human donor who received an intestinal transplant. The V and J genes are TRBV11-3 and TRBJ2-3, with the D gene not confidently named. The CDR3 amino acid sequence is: CASSLGPGFEDTQYF. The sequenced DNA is TGTGCCAGCAGCTTAGGACCCGGCTTTGAAGATACGCAGTATTTT. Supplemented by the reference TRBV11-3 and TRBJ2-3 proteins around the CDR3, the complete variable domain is EAGVVQSPRYKIIEKKQPVAFWCNPISGHNTLYWYLQNLGQGPELLIRYENEEAVDDSQLPKDRFSAERLKGVDSTLKIQPAELGDSAVYLCASSLGPGFEDTQYFGPGTRLTVL.